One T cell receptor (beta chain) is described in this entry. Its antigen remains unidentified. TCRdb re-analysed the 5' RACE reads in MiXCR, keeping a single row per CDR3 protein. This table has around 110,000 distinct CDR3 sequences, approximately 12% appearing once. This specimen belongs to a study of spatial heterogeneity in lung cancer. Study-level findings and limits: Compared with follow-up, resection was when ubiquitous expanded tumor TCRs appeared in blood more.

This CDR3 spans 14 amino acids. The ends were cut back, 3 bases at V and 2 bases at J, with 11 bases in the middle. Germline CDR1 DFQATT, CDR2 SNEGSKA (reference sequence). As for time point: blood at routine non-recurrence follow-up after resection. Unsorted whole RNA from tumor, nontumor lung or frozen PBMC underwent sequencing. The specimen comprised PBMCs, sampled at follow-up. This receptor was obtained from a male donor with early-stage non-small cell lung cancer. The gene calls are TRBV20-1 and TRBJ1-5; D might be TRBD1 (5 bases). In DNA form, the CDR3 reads TGCAGTGCTAGGGGGGGAGCGGGCAATCAGCCCCAGCATTTT. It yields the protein CSARGGAGNQPQHF.